These 28 T cell receptor beta chains came from one sample sequenced in a study of blood T cell repertoires in COVID-19. Libraries were prepared by immunoSEQ multiplex PCR; TCRdb keeps only in-frame clonotypes and omits some of them. The data show 78,000 or so clones, approximately 80% seen once. The source material was peripheral blood. The source is a woman aged 60 to 75 with acute or convalescent COVID-19.

The chain recombines TRBV12-3 or TRBV12-4 with TRBJ1-2, with D possibly TRBD1 on 5 matching bases. This CDR3 contains 11 residues. V lost 1 base and J 10 bases, leaving 7 bases between the germline ends. CDR3 coding DNA: TGTGCCAGCAGTTTAGAGGGGTTCTACACCTTC. Its protein is CASSLEGFYTF.

The rearrangement joins TRBV7-9 to TRBJ1-3; weak D call: TRBD1 (5 bases). The V gene's germline CDR1 is SEHNR and CDR2 FQNEAQ (reference sequence). This CDR3 comprises 14 residues. V lost 3 bases to trimming and J lost 7 bases, with 13 bases between them. CDR3 nucleotides: TGTGCCAGCAGCTTCGGCCAGGGTTACAACACCATATATTTT. Protein product: CASSFGQGYNTIYF. Combining the CDR3 with reference TRBV7-9 and TRBJ1-3 gives the whole variable domain DTGVSQNPRHKITKRGQNVTFRCDPISEHNRLYWYRQTLGQGPEFLTYFQNEAQLEKSRLLSDRFSAERPKGSFSTLEIQRTEQGDSAMYLCASSFGQGYNTIYFGEGSWLTVV.

About this clone itself: Relative to the germline gene, one junction end is altered; a read error may explain this. This sequence joins TRBV10-3 and TRBJ2-2; 9 bases line up with TRBD1. Germline V gene sequence: CDR1 ENHRY, CDR2 SYGVKD. The CDR3 loop spans 13 amino acids. For the CDR3, the DNA is TGTGCCGTCAGACAGGGGGACACCGGGGAGCTGTTTTTT. Its translation: CAVRQGDTGELFF.

This clone was counted a few times. The CDR3 bases are TGTGCCAGCAGCTTAACGGCTCGGGCACAGGCCAACTATGGCTACACCTTC. The encoded protein is CASSLTARAQANYGYTF. The rearrangement joins TRBV7-9 to TRBJ1-2, with a possible D match to TRBD1 (5 bases). With 2 bases removed from V and 2 bases from J, the gap between germline ends came to 18 bases. Germline loops: CDR1 SEHNR, CDR2 FQNEAQ (reference sequence). The CDR3 spans 17 residues.

This clone was recorded once. This chain uses TRBV24-1 with TRBJ2-1; D perhaps matches TRBD2 (6 bases). The CDR3 length is 13 residues. Germline lookup yields CDR1 KGHDR and CDR2 SFDVKD. The V end was cut by 0 bases, the J end by 12 bases, with 11 bases between. This chain's CDR3 is CATSDLIGEVQFF. The CDR3 bases are TGTGCCACCAGTGATTTGATAGGGGAGGTGCAGTTCTTC.

The DNA for the CDR3 is TGTGCCAGCAGTGAAGCCCCAGGGGATGAGCAGTTCTTC. It translates to CASSEAPGDEQFF. This chain links TRBV6-1 with TRBJ2-1; D perhaps matches TRBD1 (6 bases). The germline V gene encodes CDR1 MNHNS and CDR2 SASEGT. The CDR3 covers 13 residues. V lost 0 bases, J lost 8 bases, and 8 bases lay in between.

The chain recombines TRBV9 with TRBJ1-2, with 8 bases aligning to TRBD1. The junction had 3 bases not matched to a gene; V was cut back by 0 bases and J by 5 bases. In germline, CDR1 is SGDLS, CDR2 YYNGEE. The CDR3 runs 14 residues. The CDR3 DNA follows: TGTGCCAGCAGCGTAGAGGACAGGGATTATGGCTACACCTTC. Its translation: CASSVEDRDYGYTF.

This chain joins TRBV5-5 and TRBJ1-1; 7 bases align to TRBD1. There are 15 residues in the CDR3. CDR1 and CDR2 from the germline V gene are SGHKS and YYEKEE (reference sequence). V was pared by 0 bases and J by 0 bases, with 2 bases of the junction left unmatched. CDR3 loop: CASSLEGAMNTEAFF. CDR3 bases: TGTGCCAGCAGCTTGGAGGGGGCAATGAACACTGAAGCTTTCTTT.

The J gene is TRBJ1-1, the V gene TRBV9; D gene uncertain. V was trimmed by 0 bases and J by 2 bases, leaving 11 bases between them. Germline V gene data show CDR1 as SGDLS and CDR2 as YYNGEE. The CDR3 is 15 residues long. The CDR3 DNA is TGTGCCAGCAGCGTAGGTTGGCAGCGAAACACTGAAGCTTTCTTT. Translating it yields CASSVGWQRNTEAFF.

J is TRBJ1-4 and V is TRBV9, with D maybe TRBD1 (6 bases). This CDR3 region has 13 residues. The germline V gene has CDR1 SGDLS and CDR2 YYNGEE. Trimming stripped 7 bases from V and 3 bases from J, with 10 bases between. As DNA, the CDR3 is TGTGCCAGCCAGGGGCCGGCTAATGAAAAACTGTTTTTT. It encodes CASQGPANEKLFF. The variable domain in full, with the rest retrieved from reference TRBV9 and TRBJ1-4, is DSGVTQTPKHLITATGQRVTLRCSPRSGDLSVYWYQQSLDQGLQFLIQYYNGEERAKGNILERFSAQQFPDLHSELNLSSLELGDSALYFCASQGPANEKLFFGSGTQLSVL.

The CDR3 nucleotides are TGTGCCACAGGGTGGAGCACAGATACGCAGTATTTT. It translates to CATGWSTDTQYF. The chain employs TRBV5-4 and TRBJ2-3; possible D gene TRBD1, 5 bases. Germline assignment: CDR1 SGHNT and CDR2 YYREEE (reference sequence). Trimming took off 9 bases at V and 0 bases at J, with 8 bases between the two ends. The CDR3 has 12 amino acids.

This clone showed up just a few times. The V call is TRBV7-2, the J call TRBJ1-2; D ambiguous. Trimming cost V 1 base and J 4 bases, with 10 bases left between them. This CDR3 comprises 14 residues. CDR1 is SGHTA and CDR2 is FQGNSA in the germline V gene. Here the CDR3 DNA reads TGTGCCAGCAGCTTAGATGTGGTCAGCTATGGCTACACCTTC. Amino acid sequence: CASSLDVVSYGYTF.

The chain combines TRBV4-1 with TRBJ2-2; D unresolved. The CDR3 has 12 amino acids. CDR1 and CDR2 (germline): MGHRA, YSYEKL. V gave up 5 bases and J gave up 7 bases, with 8 bases separating them. The CDR3 here is CASSSRVGELFF. DNA for the CDR3: TGCGCCAGCAGCTCACGCGTCGGGGAGCTGTTTTTT.

The chain has TRBV6-5 and TRBJ1-3; tentative D call: TRBD1 (5 bases). CDR1 MNHEY and CDR2 SVGAGI come from the germline V gene. Trimming removed 2 bases from V and 0 bases from J, with 8 bases in between. The CDR3 runs to 15 residues. The CDR3 is CASSYGALSGNTIYF. The CDR3 DNA reads as TGTGCCAGCAGTTACGGGGCTCTCTCTGGAAACACCATATATTTT.

This chain uses TRBV6-6 with TRBJ1-4; no firm D call. The CDR3 has 13 amino acids. Germline V gene sequence: CDR1 MNHNY, CDR2 SVGAGI (reference sequence). Trimming removed 6 bases from V and 7 bases from J, with 12 bases in between. CDR3 sequence (DNA): TGTGCCAGCAGCTCTCGCCTAGGTGAAAAACTGTTTTTT. This gives the protein CASSSRLGEKLFF.

The J gene is TRBJ2-7, the V gene TRBV7-9, with TRBD2 as a possible D gene (5 bases). Trimming removed 2 bases from V and 2 bases from J, with 13 bases in between. The CDR3 runs 15 residues. Germline lookup yields CDR1 SEHNR and CDR2 FQNEAQ (reference sequence). This chain's CDR3 is CASSLPGEMAYEQYF. The CDR3 coding sequence is TGTGCCAGCAGCTTACCCGGGGAAATGGCCTACGAGCAGTACTTC.

The V call is TRBV6-5, the J call TRBJ1-2; D may be TRBD1 (6 bases). V dropped 6 bases and J dropped 13 bases, with 15 bases sitting between them. Looked up from germline, CDR1 is MNHEY and CDR2 is SVGAGI. The CDR3 totals 11 residues. The CDR3 bases are TGTGCCAGCAGCCGTGGGGGGGGCCTCACCTTC. Protein sequence: CASSRGGGLTF.

Written as DNA, the CDR3 is TGTGCCAGTAATGGGCGGGACTCGAGGAAAGCTTTCTTT. Translating gives CASNGRDSRKAFF. This chain uses TRBV19 with TRBJ1-1, with D perhaps matching TRBD1 (5 bases). This CDR3 spans 13 amino acids. V was trimmed by 7 bases and J by 9 bases, leaving 18 bases between them. Germline CDR1 reads LNHDA; CDR2 reads SQIVND (reference sequence).

J is TRBJ1-5 and V is TRBV19; D is unresolved. The ends were cut back, 5 bases at V and 0 bases at J, with 11 bases in the middle. The CDR3 spans 15 residues. Germline lookup yields CDR1 LNHDA and CDR2 SQIVND (reference sequence). The CDR3 DNA reads as TGTGCCAGTAGTCGGAGTGAAGGTAGCAATCAGCCCCAGCATTTT. Translation gives CASSRSEGSNQPQHF.

V usage is TRBV7-6 and J usage is TRBJ2-2; 9 bases are shared with TRBD1. The CDR3 sequence is 16 residues long. Trimming cost V 5 bases and J 6 bases; bases outside gene matches: 10. CDR1 and CDR2 (germline): SGHVS, FNYEAQ. CDR3 protein: CASSQTGTGTAGELFF. Written as DNA, the CDR3 is TGTGCCAGCAGCCAGACCGGGACAGGGACGGCCGGGGAGCTGTTTTTT.

The chain carries TRBV30 and TRBJ2-6; D might be TRBD1 (6 bases). The V gene lost 7 bases and the J gene lost 4 bases, with 11 bases spanning the gap. The CDR3 loop spans 13 amino acids. The germline V gene encodes CDR1 GTSNPN and CDR2 SVGIG (reference sequence). The CDR3 loop is CALGAGGANVLTF. CDR3 sequence (DNA): TGTGCCTTGGGGGCTGGCGGGGCCAACGTCCTGACTTTC.

The chain has TRBV10-3 and TRBJ2-1; 10 nucleotides agree with TRBD1. Germline CDR1 ENHRY, CDR2 SYGVKD. V was pared by 7 bases and J by 2 bases, with 2 bases of the junction left unmatched. CDR3 length: 14 amino acids. The CDR3 DNA reads as TGTGCCATCACTGGACAGGGGGCCTACAATGAGCAGTTCTTC. This sequence encodes CAITGQGAYNEQFF.

J is TRBJ1-1 and V is TRBV5-6; perhaps TRBD1 as D (5 bases). Germline V gives CDR1 SGHDT, CDR2 YYEEEE. The CDR3 length is 13 residues. V was shortened by 6 bases and J by 4 bases, with 13 bases between the two germline ends. The CDR3 region is CASTRSGGTEAFF. The CDR3 DNA sequence: TGTGCCAGCACCCGGTCGGGGGGCACTGAAGCTTTCTTT. The full variable domain, its missing parts supplied by reference TRBV5-6 and TRBJ1-1, is DAGVTQSPTHLIKTRGQQVTLRCSPKSGHDTVSWYQQALGQGPQFIFQYYEEEERQRGNFPDRFSGHQFPNYSSELNVNALLLGDSALYLCASTRSGGTEAFFGQGTRLTVV.

V gene TRBV5-1 combines with J gene TRBJ1-1; D not certain. CDR1 is SGHRS, CDR2 YFSETQ, per germline. V lost 3 bases, J lost 1 base, and 13 bases lay in between. The CDR3 is 15 amino acids. CDR3 loop: CASSWRGRENTEAFF. The CDR3 bases are TGCGCCAGCAGCTGGCGGGGTCGAGAGAACACTGAAGCTTTCTTT.

This clone appeared a few times. This rearrangement joins TRBV5-1 to TRBJ1-1, with 8 bases identical to TRBD1. From germline, CDR1 is SGHRS and CDR2 YFSETQ. This CDR3 has 15 residues. V was clipped by 4 bases and J by 6 bases; unmatched bases: 11. CDR3 DNA: TGCGCCAGCAGCCCCGGGGACAGGATTACTCCTGAAGCTTTCTTT. This encodes CASSPGDRITPEAFF.

As for this clone: The junction shows a germline mismatch at one end, possibly a read error. V is TRBV7-6 and J is TRBJ1-2; a possible D gene is TRBD1 (5 bases). CDR1 SGHVS and CDR2 FNYEAQ come from the germline V gene. CDR3 length: 15 amino acids. The CDR3 sequence: CASTLNKGMVGGYTF. The DNA for the CDR3 is TGTGCCAGCACCTTAAACAAGGGGATGGTTGGGGGCTACACCTTC.

There are a few counts of this clone. V is TRBV6-5 and J is TRBJ2-1; 7 bases are shared with TRBD2. The junction had 3 bases not matched to a gene; V was cut back by 2 bases and J by 8 bases. The V gene's germline CDR1 is MNHEY and CDR2 SVGAGI. CDR3 length equals 13 residues. CDR3 amino acids: CASSYDAGDEQFF. The CDR3 nucleotides read TGTGCCAGCAGTTACGATGCGGGGGATGAGCAGTTCTTC.

The chain joins TRBV12-3 or TRBV12-4 to TRBJ2-1, with D uncertain. Trimming pared 4 bases from V and 3 bases from J, leaving 7 bases between. The CDR3 loop spans 13 amino acids. The CDR3 nucleotides read TGTGCCAGCAGTTACAGACGCTACAATGAGCAGTTCTTC. Protein product: CASSYRRYNEQFF.